This TCR beta chain stems from a study of control samples from healthy donors and cancer patients. Sequencing used immunoSEQ multiplex PCR; TCRdb keeps in-frame clones, though not all of them. The repertoire holds some 110,000 clones, with over 90% as singletons. V dropped 2 bases and J dropped 0 bases, with 8 bases sitting between them. This CDR3 has 15 amino acids. Germline CDR1 is SGHTA and CDR2 is FQGNSA. Sequenced: blood. V gene TRBV7-2 combines with J gene TRBJ1-3; D gene unclear. This TCR came from a young man in good health. In nucleotides, the CDR3 is TGTGCCAGCAGCTTATTAACTCTCTCTGGAAACACCATATATTTT. Encoded protein: CASSLLTLSGNTIYF. The full variable domain, rest sourced from reference TRBV7-2 and TRBJ1-3, is GAGVSQSPSNKVTEKGKDVELRCDPISGHTALYWYRQSLGQGLEFLIYFQGNSAPDKSGLPSDRFSAERTGGSVSTLTIQRTQQEDSAVYLCASSLLTLSGNTIYFGEGSWLTVV.